This is a list of T cell receptor beta chains from one sample in a study of shared clonotypes between healthy human individuals. The protocol was immunoSEQ multiplex PCR, while the TCRdb copy is restricted to in-frame clones and leaves out a portion. Among a few hundred thousand clones listed, over 60% were seen once. Sequencing used memory CD4+ T cells sorted from blood. All receptors derive from a man aged 25 to 40 in good health. The conserved cysteine and the conserved F or W are not part of the CDR3 here.

>TRBJ1-2|TRBV28
ASSGSASYYGYT
>TRBJ2-2|TRBV5-1
ASSFRGSPTGELF
>TRBJ1-2|TRBV18
ASSPTGPPAHGYT
>TRBJ2-3|TRBV18
ASSPVFRDTQY
>TRBJ2-7|TRBV5-5
ASSLQVHPENHYEQY
>TRBJ2-7|TRBV5-1
ASSLGGLENYEQY
>TRBJ2-7|TRBV28
ASSLEKDRAGRYEQY
>TRBJ2-7|TRBV4-2
ASSQARTRSYEQY
>TRBJ2-1|TRBV19
ASSPPYNEQF
>TRBJ1-2|TRBV28
ASSSDMTGKDYT
>TRBJ2-5|TRBV7-9
ASSRTGGRGAQY
>TRBJ2-5|TRBV14
ASSQDTSGRQETQY
>TRBJ2-1|TRBV10-1
ASSDTGTSVGGEQF
>TRBJ1-1|TRBV2
ASSVSPPNTEAF
>TRBJ1-4|TRBV28
ASSLGQGNEKLF
>TRBJ2-7|TRBV15
ATSRDRSASGVEQY
>TRBJ2-1|TRBV5-1
ASSLGQGVLGEQF
>TRBJ1-1|TRBV5-5
ASSLFNVEKSTEAF
>TRBJ2-1|TRBV5-1
ASSLTTSGESGSSYNEQF
>TRBJ2-1|TRBV27
ASSYPPASGAYNEQF
>TRBJ2-7|TRBV7-2
ASTFLTQGGDEQY
>TRBJ2-7|TRBV10-2
ASRRDSTYEQY
>TRBJ2-3|TRBV19
ASSVLAASTDTQY
>TRBJ2-7|TRBV4-1
ASSLRDGPYEQY
>TRBJ1-4|TRBV11-1
ASSLTGTDEKLF
>TRBJ2-1|TRBV7-9
ASDSSGRAIDEQF
>TRBJ1-1|TRBV5-1
ASSFNRGTEAF
>TRBJ2-7|TRBV6-5
ASSSTRLGYEQY
>TRBJ2-1|TRBV7-9
ASSFHNEQF
>TRBJ2-3|TRBV9
ASSVATRTYYSTDTQY
>TRBJ2-7|TRBV25-1
ASSRPEQY
>TRBJ2-3|TRBV6-5
ASKLPGTKQY
>TRBJ1-2|TRBV6-5
ASSYRAGRGYT
>TRBJ2-7|TRBV2
ASRSSGQGYEQY
>TRBJ1-5|TRBV7-2
ASSLQGVQPQH
>TRBJ2-1|TRBV11-2
ASSPWVPGLIYNEQF
>TRBJ1-1|TRBV5-1
ASSVVSGAKNTEAF
>TRBJ1-5|TRBV4-1
ASSQERGGSNQPQH
>TRBJ1-4|TRBV29-1
SVGDRGAGKLF
>TRBJ1-1|TRBV7-3
ASSLTGQGTEAF
>TRBJ2-2|TRBV21-1
ATDCRDKPGELF
>TRBJ2-7|TRBV6-4
ASSPELGNYYEQY
>TRBJ2-2|TRBV7-6
ASSFRGTGELF
>TRBJ2-1|TRBV27
ASRDTGSNEQF
>TRBJ1-5|TRBV6-5
ASSYSPGGNQPQH
>TRBJ2-3|TRBV11-3
ASSESGRADTQY
>TRBJ2-3|TRBV5-4
AGRNGLAASTDTQY
>TRBJ2-1|TRBV18
ASSPRQGSQLAEYNEQF
>TRBJ2-5|TRBV9
ASSVEGDVQETQY
>TRBJ1-2|TRBV2
ASREGALGYT
>TRBJ2-2|TRBV4-1
ASGTSGSRNTGELF
>TRBJ2-1|TRBV6-1
ASSEAVGRAGNEQF
>TRBJ2-4|TRBV5-1
ASSPQQGRLAKNIQY
>TRBJ2-1|TRBV14
ASSSKVQGLYNEQF
>TRBJ2-7|TRBV28
ASSIPGTSNYEQY
>TRBJ1-2|TRBV25-1
ASSEYGGPLYGYT
>TRBJ1-2|TRBV7-6
ASSLEGNYGYT
>TRBJ2-7|TRBV2
ASSTNPLGQGSEQY
>TRBJ2-3|TRBV27
ASSRANTDTQY